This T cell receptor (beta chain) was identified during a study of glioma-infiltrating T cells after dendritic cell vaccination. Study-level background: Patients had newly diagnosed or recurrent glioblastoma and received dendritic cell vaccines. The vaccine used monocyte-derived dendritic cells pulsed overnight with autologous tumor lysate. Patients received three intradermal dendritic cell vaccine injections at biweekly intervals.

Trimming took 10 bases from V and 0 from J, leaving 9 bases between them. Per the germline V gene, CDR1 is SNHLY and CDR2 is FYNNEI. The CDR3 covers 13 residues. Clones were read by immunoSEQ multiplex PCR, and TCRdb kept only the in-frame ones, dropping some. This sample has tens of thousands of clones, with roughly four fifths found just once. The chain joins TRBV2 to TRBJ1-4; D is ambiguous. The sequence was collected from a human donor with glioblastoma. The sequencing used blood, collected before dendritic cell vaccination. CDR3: CATRQATNEKLFF. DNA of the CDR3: TGTGCCACACGACAAGCAACTAATGAAAAACTGTTTTTT. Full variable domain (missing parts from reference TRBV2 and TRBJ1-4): EPEVTQTPSHQVTQMGQEVILRCVPISNHLYFYWYRQILGQKVEFLVSFYNNEISEKSEIFDDQFSVERPDGSNFTLKIRSTKLEDSAMYFCATRQATNEKLFFGSGTQLSVL.